This T cell receptor beta chain is drawn from a study of shared clonotypes between healthy human individuals. This table comes from immunoSEQ multiplex PCR, and its TCRdb copy is limited to in-frame clones, with some not included. This sample has about 770,000 clones; 55% to 80% occur once, and the top ten carry around 1.7%. Negatively enriched CD4+ T cells were divided by CD45RA into naive and memory. Per the germline V gene, CDR1 is MNHNY and CDR2 is SVGAGI (reference sequence). Trimming removed 5 bases at V and 2 bases at J, with 16 bases between. This CDR3 has 15 residues. The V call is TRBV6-6, the J call TRBJ2-7; D is perhaps TRBD2 (6 bases). The clonotype comes from a woman in her thirties in good health. The specimen sequenced was memory CD4+ T cells sorted from blood. The subset is: CD45RA-negative fraction. The CDR3 spells CASSGTGEGAYEQYF. The CDR3 DNA reads as TGTGCCAGCAGTGGCACGGGGGAAGGGGCCTACGAGCAGTACTTC.